This paragraph reports one T cell receptor (beta chain). The target antigen is unknown. Vbeta (60) and Jbeta (13) primers were used in the PCR. Profiling relied on immunoSEQ multiplex PCR, and the TCRdb table lists in-frame clones only, not all of them. The sample yields about 170,000 clones, just over 75% seen once. This entry is derived from a study of cytomegalovirus exposure and HLA in healthy donors. Study results and caveats: Association of roughly 18,000 TCR beta sequences with HLA alleles was found at 0.05 false discovery rate in a later analysis. Most TCR sequences showed up rarely, but some public TCRs showed up in many donors.

The CDR3 runs 14 residues. Germline V CDR1 and CDR2: MNHNS, SASEGT. Trimming shortened V by 3 bases and J by 0 bases, and 8 bases separated the two germline ends. Despite likely unrecorded immune exposures, the donors were nominally healthy at the time of sampling. The TCR comes from a young woman in good health and CMV-seropositive. Sample: PBMCs. The chain combines TRBV6-1 with TRBJ2-5; TRBD2 might be the D (5 bases). As DNA, the CDR3 is TGTGCCAGCAGTGACAGGAGGTACCAAGAGACCCAGTACTTC. Encoded protein: CASSDRRYQETQYF.